The present entry profiles one TCR beta chain with its context. The target antigen is unknown. The entry originates in a study of T-cell reconstitution after alpha-beta-depleted transplantation in children. Study-wide results and limits: Several patients had high TCRbeta diversity at day 60; it came from surviving recipient T cells and thymic progenitors. T-cell counts and diversity at one year following transplant were attributed mainly to newly produced T cells. Expanded graft clones numbering several hundred reportedly gave rise to alpha-beta T cells about two months after transplant.

Preparation of the TCRbeta library was carried out with unique molecular identifiers. One entry per CDR3 protein results from TCRdb running MiXCR on the PCR reads. The data hold about 980,000 distinct CDR3 sequences, with less than 30% observed a single time. Sequenced here: PBMCs, mostly from graft donor cells, sampled 360 days after TCRalphabeta/CD19-depleted stem cell transplant. This TCR derives from a boy in the first two years of life who had a stem cell transplant for SCID, so the T cells may come from the graft donor.

The CDR3 nucleotides are TGTGCCAGCAGCTTCCGCCAGGAGCCAGGGGCTTCGGCCAAAAACATTCAGTACTTC. It codes for CASSFRQEPGASAKNIQYF. V usage is TRBV11-2 and J usage is TRBJ2-4; D perhaps matches TRBD1 (6 bases). The CDR3 contains 19 residues. Germline CDR1 and CDR2: SGHAT and FQNNGV. Deletions cut 3 bases from V and 1 base from J, with 22 bases between.